The next 17 T cell receptor beta chains were all read from a single sample in a study of cytomegalovirus exposure and HLA in healthy donors. PCR primers comprised 60 Vbeta and 13 Jbeta primers. The repertoire was sequenced with immunoSEQ multiplex PCR; TCRdb's copy has only in-frame clones and lacks some. Of around 65,000 clones in the sample, 60% to 65% were seen once. The sample taken for sequencing was PBMCs. These receptors originate from a man younger than 40 in good health and CMV-seronegative.

The chain links TRBV5-6 to TRBJ2-7; 13 nucleotides align to TRBD2. Unmatched junction bases numbered 2, after V lost 3 bases and J lost 2 bases. The germline V gene encodes CDR1 SGHDT and CDR2 YYEEEE. CDR3 length: 15 residues. The CDR3 DNA reads as TGTGCCAGCAGCTGGGGGACTAGCGGGGCCTACGAGCAGTACTTC. Amino acids: CASSWGTSGAYEQYF.

The CDR3 DNA reads as TGCGCCAGCAGCCAAGACGACAGAGGTTGGGAAAAACTGTTTTTT. Amino acid sequence: CASSQDDRGWEKLFF. The chain recombines TRBV4-1 with TRBJ1-4; D possibly corresponds to TRBD1 (5 bases). Germline V CDR1 and CDR2: MGHRA, YSYEKL. Deletions cut 0 bases from V and 8 bases from J, with 13 bases between. This CDR3 contains 15 residues.

This chain uses TRBV6-9 with TRBJ2-5, with D uncertain. Germline V gene lookup returns CDR1 MNHGY and CDR2 SVAAGI. This CDR3 is built from 16 residues. V lost 1 base and J 2 bases, leaving 14 bases between the germline ends. In DNA, the CDR3 is TGTGCCAGCAGTTATTGTCGTCCAGGAAAACAAGAGACCCAGTACTTC. This gives the protein CASSYCRPGKQETQYF.

V is TRBV18 and J is TRBJ1-5; TRBD1 might be the D (5 bases). Germline V gene lookup returns CDR1 KGHSH and CDR2 LQKENI. There are 14 residues in the CDR3. The V and J ends lost 2 bases and 5 bases respectively, with 10 bases between them. In DNA form, the CDR3 reads TGTGCCAGCTCACCAAGTCAGGGCTATCAGCCCCAGCATTTT. Translated, it gives CASSPSQGYQPQHF.

The chain has TRBV6-1 and TRBJ2-7; D may be TRBD2 (5 bases). V was cut by 8 bases and J by 6 bases, with 17 bases left in between. This CDR3 region has 13 residues. The germline V gene has CDR1 MNHNS and CDR2 SASEGT. For the CDR3, the DNA is TGTGCCAGCGTTAGTTTGGGAGCGTCCGAGCAGTACTTC. Translating it yields CASVSLGASEQYF.

This clone appeared a single time. V is TRBV7-9 and J is TRBJ2-5; TRBD1 agrees at 9 bases. V shed 3 bases and J 9 bases; nucleotides not matched to a gene: 5. The germline CDR1 and CDR2 sequences are SEHNR and FQNEAQ (reference sequence). This CDR3 region has 13 residues. The CDR3 DNA sequence: TGTGCCAGCAGCTTTGACAGGGGGTCGGCCCAGTACTTC. Translation gives CASSFDRGSAQYF.

The chain couples TRBV25-1 to TRBJ1-5; TRBD1 matches 7 bases. This CDR3 comprises 14 residues. Germline V gene sequence: CDR1 MGHDK, CDR2 SYGVNS. V shed 4 bases, J shed 1 base, and the junction held 1 base outside the gene matches. CDR3 in amino acids: CASSGTGSNQPQHF. The DNA for the CDR3 is TGTGCCAGCAGTGGGACAGGCAGCAATCAGCCCCAGCATTTT. The full variable domain, completed using reference TRBV25-1 and TRBJ1-5, is EADIYQTPRYLVIGTGKKITLECSQTMGHDKMYWYQQDPGMELHLIHYSYGVNSTEKGDLSSESTVSRIRTEHFPLTLESARPSHTSQYLCASSGTGSNQPQHFGDGTRLSIL.

This clone was detected a few times. The J gene is TRBJ1-1, the V gene TRBV4-1, with D possibly matching TRBD1 (5 bases). The ends were cut back, 4 bases at V and 0 bases at J, with 12 bases in the middle. Germline V gene sequence: CDR1 MGHRA, CDR2 YSYEKL. This CDR3 has 15 residues. The CDR3 spells CASSPGLHMNTEAFF. As DNA, the CDR3 is TGCGCCAGCAGCCCGGGACTGCACATGAACACTGAAGCTTTCTTT.

V is TRBV9 and J is TRBJ2-7; TRBD2 is a possible D gene (6 bases). Trimming cost V 6 bases and J 0 bases, with 10 bases left between them. The CDR3 totals 13 residues. Germline CDR1 is SGDLS and CDR2 is YYNGEE. The DNA of the CDR3 is TGTGCCAGCACAGGGCGGGACTCCTACGAGCAGTACTTC. Encoded protein: CASTGRDSYEQYF.

The chain employs TRBV9 and TRBJ1-4; possible D gene TRBD1, 6 bases. This CDR3 has 15 residues. V lost 3 bases and J 3 bases, leaving 12 bases between the germline ends. The germline V gene encodes CDR1 SGDLS and CDR2 YYNGEE. CDR3 residues: CASSAGDRPNEKLFF. The CDR3 coding sequence is TGTGCCAGCAGCGCAGGGGACCGACCTAATGAAAAACTGTTTTTT.

The V gene is TRBV4-1, the J gene TRBJ2-1, with no clear D. This CDR3 spans 15 amino acids. With 1 base removed from V and 1 base from J, the gap between germline ends came to 8 bases. The germline gives CDR1 MGHRA, CDR2 YSYEKL. The CDR3, as DNA: TGCGCCAGCAGCCAAGGTGCGGAGTCCTACAATGAGCAGTTCTTC. Translation: CASSQGAESYNEQFF.

The rearrangement links TRBV7-9 to TRBJ2-3; no definite D call. This CDR3 region has 12 residues. CDR1 SEHNR and CDR2 FQNEAQ come from the germline V gene (reference sequence). V was cut by 5 bases and J by 3 bases, with 6 bases left in between. In nucleotides, the CDR3 is TGTGCCAGCAGCCACGGGACAGATACGCAGTATTTT. This translates into CASSHGTDTQYF.

The chain uses TRBV23-1 and TRBJ2-1; no clear D gene. TRBV23-1 is given ORF status, its function remaining uncertain. Trimming removed 10 bases from V and 8 bases from J, with 6 bases in between. This CDR3 contains 9 residues. CDR3 sequence reads: CATRDEQFF. The CDR3 DNA is TGCGCCACACGGGATGAGCAGTTCTTC.

This clone showed up just once. The chain uses TRBV6-5 and TRBJ1-4, with D maybe TRBD1 (5 bases). Trimming shortened V by 0 bases and J by 7 bases, and 15 bases separated the two germline ends. Germline V CDR1 and CDR2: MNHEY, SVGAGI. The CDR3 runs to 16 residues. In nucleotides, the CDR3 is TGTGCCAGCAGTTACTCGCGGCGACCGGGGGGTGAAAAACTGTTTTTT. Protein product: CASSYSRRPGGEKLFF.

The J gene is TRBJ2-5, the V gene TRBV6-1; 10 nucleotides agree with TRBD2. CDR1 is MNHNS and CDR2 is SASEGT in the germline V gene. The J segment lost 2 bases and the V segment lost 4 bases, leaving 1 base of the junction unmatched. This CDR3 is built from 14 residues. The CDR3 here is CASSGAGGQETQYF. CDR3 DNA: TGTGCCAGCAGTGGAGCGGGGGGGCAAGAGACCCAGTACTTC.

With respect to this clone: The CDR3 end shows no conserved phenylalanine or tryptophan, and so a read error is likely. The DNA is omitted, as the CDR3 cannot be located on it reliably, and the CDR3 follows TCRdb's listing. The rearrangement uses TRBV19 and TRBJ2-7; the DNA was not used to check the table's D call, TRBD1. A total of 12 residues make up the CDR3, ends included. The V gene's germline CDR1 is LNHDA and CDR2 SQIVND (reference sequence). CDR3 protein: CASSNPPNRVVT.

The chain joins TRBV14 to TRBJ2-5; TRBD2 agrees at 8 bases. Trimming cost V 3 bases and J 5 bases; bases outside gene matches: 5. Germline CDR1 SGHDN, CDR2 FVKESK. This CDR3 has 14 amino acids. The CDR3 bases are TGTGCCAGCAGCCAGCCGGGAGGGTGGGAGACCCAGTACTTC. As protein: CASSQPGGWETQYF. The full variable domain, with the rest looked up from reference TRBV14 and TRBJ2-5, is EAGVTQFPSHSVIEKGQTVTLRCDPISGHDNLYWYRRVMGKEIKFLLHFVKESKQDESGMPNNRFLAERTGGTYSTLKVQPAELEDSGVYFCASSQPGGWETQYFGPGTRLLVL.